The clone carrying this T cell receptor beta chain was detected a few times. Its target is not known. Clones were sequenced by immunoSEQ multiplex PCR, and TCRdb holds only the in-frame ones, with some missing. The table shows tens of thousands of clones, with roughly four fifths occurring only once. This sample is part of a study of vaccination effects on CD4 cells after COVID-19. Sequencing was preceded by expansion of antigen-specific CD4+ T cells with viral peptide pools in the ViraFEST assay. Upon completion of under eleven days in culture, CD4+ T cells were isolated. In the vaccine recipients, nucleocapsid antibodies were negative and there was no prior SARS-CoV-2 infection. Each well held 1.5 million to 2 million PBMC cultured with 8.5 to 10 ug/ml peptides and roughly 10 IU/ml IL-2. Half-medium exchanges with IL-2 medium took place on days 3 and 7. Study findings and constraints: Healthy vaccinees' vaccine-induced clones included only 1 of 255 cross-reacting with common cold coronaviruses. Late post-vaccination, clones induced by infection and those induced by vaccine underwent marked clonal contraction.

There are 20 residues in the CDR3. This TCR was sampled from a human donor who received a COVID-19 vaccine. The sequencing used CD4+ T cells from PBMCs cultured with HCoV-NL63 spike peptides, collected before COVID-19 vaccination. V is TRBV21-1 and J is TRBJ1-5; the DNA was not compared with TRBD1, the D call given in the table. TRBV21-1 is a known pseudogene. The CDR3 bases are TGTGCCAGCAGCAAATATAAGCCGGGACAGGGGGCCTTGGGCAATCAGCCCCAGCATTTT. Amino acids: CASSKYKPGQGALGNQPQHF.